A selection of T cell receptor beta chains follows, all from one sample in a study of blood T cells in healthy people across ages. TCRdb re-called the 5' RACE reads with MiXCR, one entry per CDR3 protein. The sample yields 1,100,000 or so distinct CDR3 sequences, less than 50% seen once. Sample: blood. These receptors all come from a woman aged 55-69 years in good health. The CDR3 runs from the conserved cysteine through the conserved F or W. D genes are given only for firm matches. A clone size is listed for some rows: how often the clone was seen (once, few, many), or a class if it is expanded.

>TRBJ2-1|NA|TRBD2|14|TRBV6-6
TGTGCCAGTATAGCGGGGGGGACCTACAATGAGCAGTTCTTC
CASIAGGTYNEQFF
>TRBJ2-7|NA|TRBD2|16|TRBV10-2
TGCGCCAGCAGTGAGGCGAGCGGGAGGGCCGCCTACGAGCAGTACTTC
CASSEASGRAAYEQYF
>TRBJ1-2|NA|NA|13|TRBV6-5
TGTGCCAGCAGTTACGAGCAGGGTAATGGCTACACCTTC
CASSYEQGNGYTF
>TRBJ2-3|NA|TRBD1|12|TRBV28
TGTGCCAGCAACAGGGGAACAGATACGCAGTATTTT
CASNRGTDTQYF
>TRBJ2-1|few|TRBD2|18|TRBV2
TGTGCCAGCAGCCCCCCTTCGCGGGGGACCTCTTCCTACAATGAGCAGTTCTTC
CASSPPSRGTSSYNEQFF
>TRBJ2-7|few|TRBD2|16|TRBV27
TGTGCCAGCAGTCCAAGGGTGGGGACTAGCGGGTTCGAGCAGTACTTC
CASSPRVGTSGFEQYF
>TRBJ1-2|few|TRBD1|15|TRBV9
TGTGCCAGCAGCGCGGATATACAGGGGATGGATGGCTACACCTTC
CASSADIQGMDGYTF
>TRBJ2-7|NA|NA|13|TRBV12-3/TRBV12-4
TGTGCCAGCAGTTTCAAGACTAGTGCCGAGCAGTACTTC
CASSFKTSAEQYF
>TRBJ2-3|NA|TRBD2|13|TRBV12-3/TRBV12-4
TGTGCCAGCAGTTGGACTAGTCCGGATACGCAGTATTTT
CASSWTSPDTQYF
>TRBJ2-1|NA|TRBD2|15|TRBV6-5
TGTGCCAGCAGTACACTAGCGAGGAACTACAATGAGCAGTTCTTC
CASSTLARNYNEQFF
>TRBJ1-1|few|NA|14|TRBV3-1
TGTGCCAGCGCACAGGGCGTCCAGAACACTGAAGCTTTCTTT
CASAQGVQNTEAFF
>TRBJ2-7|NA|TRBD2|13|TRBV6-2/TRBV6-3
TGTACCAGCAGTTACAGCGGGAATTACGAGCAGTACTTC
CTSSYSGNYEQYF
>TRBJ2-1|few|NA|17|TRBV14
TGTGCCAGCAGCCACCCCGCGAAAACGTACTCCTACAATGAGCAGTTCTTC
CASSHPAKTYSYNEQFF
>TRBJ2-1|NA|TRBD2|12|TRBV20-1
TGCAGTGCGCTGACTAGCGGGAGGAGTCAGTTCTTC
CSALTSGRSQFF
>TRBJ1-2|NA|NA|13|TRBV29-1
TGCAGCGTGGACGGGACTAGAGCCTATGGCTACACCTTC
CSVDGTRAYGYTF
>TRBJ2-3|few|NA|14|TRBV27
TGTGCCAGCAGTCCCTATGCTAGCACAGATACGCAGTATTTT
CASSPYASTDTQYF
>TRBJ2-1|NA|NA|13|TRBV5-1
TGCGCCAGCGCACCCGTAGGGGGTGGTGAGCAGTTCTTC
CASAPVGGGEQFF
>TRBJ1-2|NA|NA|12|TRBV7-3
TGTGCCAGCAGCTTAAAAGTCTATGGCTACACCTTC
CASSLKVYGYTF
>TRBJ1-6|NA|NA|14|TRBV7-9
TGTGCCAGCAGCCCGGGGCAGGGAAGTTCACCCCTCCACTTT
CASSPGQGSSPLHF
>TRBJ2-1|few|TRBD2|19|TRBV6-2/TRBV6-3
TGTGCCAGCAGTTACACGGGACTAGCGGGTACCTTCTCCTACAATGAGCAGTTCTTC
CASSYTGLAGTFSYNEQFF
>TRBJ2-3|NA|TRBD2|17|TRBV18
TGTGCCAGCTCACCCACCGCCAGCGGGATCGTCCCAGATACGCAGTATTTT
CASSPTASGIVPDTQYF
>TRBJ2-1|once|NA|13|TRBV5-1
TGCGCCAGCAGCTTGGGGGTAGCCTATGAGCAGTTCTTC
CASSLGVAYEQFF
>TRBJ2-5|NA|TRBD1|14|TRBV5-6
TGTGCCAGCAGCCTAGGACAGGTACCGGAGACCCAGTACTTC
CASSLGQVPETQYF
>TRBJ2-5|NA|NA|17|TRBV7-2
TGTGCCAGCAGCCCCCCCCCCACGGGACAAGGGTACAATGAGCAGTACTTC
CASSPPPTGQGYNEQYF
>TRBJ2-7|NA|NA|15|TRBV29-1
NA
CSVGRGAGAFYEQHF
>TRBJ2-4|NA|NA|14|TRBV7-9
TGTGCCAGCAGCCTACCGAGGGGACCAAACATTCAGTACTTC
CASSLPRGPNIQYF
>TRBJ2-3|NA|NA|15|TRBV6-1
TGTGCCAGCAGTGAACGTGGGGCTAGCACAGGTACGCAGTATTTT
CASSERGASTGTQYF
>TRBJ2-6|NA|NA|19|TRBV21-1
TGTGCCAGCAGCAAATGGGTCGACAGGAGTAAATCTGGGGCCAACGTCCTGACTTTC
CASSKWVDRSKSGANVLTF
>TRBJ2-1|NA|TRBD2|15|TRBV14
TGTGCCAGCAGGGCTAGCGGAGGCTCCTACAATGAGCAGTTCTTC
CASRASGGSYNEQFF
>TRBJ2-3|NA|NA|17|TRBV15
TGTGCCACCAGCGGGCGCGGCGGAATGTCCCACACAGATACGCAGTATTTT
CATSGRGGMSHTDTQYF
>TRBJ2-7|NA|TRBD2|14|TRBV11-2
TGTGCCAGCAGCTTAAAAACTAGCGAAGCCGAGCAGTACTTC
CASSLKTSEAEQYF
>TRBJ2-3|once|TRBD1|15|TRBV2
TGTGCCAGCACCCTTGACAGGGGCGGCACAGATACGCAGTATTTT
CASTLDRGGTDTQYF
>TRBJ2-7|NA|NA|14|TRBV20-1
TGCAGTGCTGGAGCATCCAGTGGGGGAGAGACCCAGTACTTT
CSAGASSGGETQYF
>TRBJ2-1|few|NA|12|TRBV5-5
TGTGCCAGCAGCCTACTGGGGGGTGAGCAGTTCTTC
CASSLLGGEQFF
>TRBJ2-5|NA|TRBD2|14|TRBV7-6
TGTGCCAGCAGCTACACTAGCGGAAGAGAGACCCAGTACTTC
CASSYTSGRETQYF
>TRBJ2-1|NA|TRBD1|15|TRBV10-3
TGTGCCATCAGTGCGGCACAGGGGGATTACAATGAGCAGTTCTTC
CAISAAQGDYNEQFF
>TRBJ2-1|NA|NA|13|TRBV12-3/TRBV12-4
TGTGCCAGCAGTTTAATCAATAACAATGAGCAGTTCTTC
CASSLINNNEQFF
>TRBJ2-7|NA|NA|12|TRBV7-9
TGTGCCAGCAGCTTAATACGCTACGAGCAGTACTTC
CASSLIRYEQYF
>TRBJ1-5|NA|NA|14|TRBV10-3
TGTGCCATCAGTGACAGGGGAATTCATCAGCCCCAGCATTTT
CAISDRGIHQPQHF
>TRBJ2-1|few|NA|12|TRBV12-3/TRBV12-4
TGTGCCAGCAGTCTCCTCCGGAATGAGCAGTTCTTC
CASSLLRNEQFF
>TRBJ2-5|NA|TRBD2|17|TRBV20-1
TGCAGTGCTAGAGGGGCCAGCGGGAGTAGTGGGGTCAATGAGCAGTACTTC
CSARGASGSSGVNEQYF
>TRBJ1-2|NA|TRBD1|15|TRBV11-1
TGTGCCAGCAGCGGTGCTTTGACAGGGTTCCAGGGCTACACCTTC
CASSGALTGFQGYTF
>TRBJ2-1|NA|TRBD2|17|TRBV7-9
TGTGCCAGCAGCTTAGAGAGGACTAGCGGGACGTTCAATGAGCAGTTCTTC
CASSLERTSGTFNEQFF
>TRBJ2-4|few|TRBD1|16|TRBV11-2
TGTGCCAGCAGCTTACAACAGGGGACCGCCAAAAACATTCAGTACTTC
CASSLQQGTAKNIQYF
>TRBJ2-7|few|NA|12|TRBV2
TGTGCCAGCAGTGCTCAACTTAACGAGCAGTACTTC
CASSAQLNEQYF
>TRBJ2-7|few|NA|16|TRBV28
TGTGCCAGCAGCTCGAGAGGGGCCGACTTAACCTACGAGCAGTACTTC
CASSSRGADLTYEQYF